This T cell receptor beta chain was documented in a study of cytomegalovirus exposure and HLA in healthy donors. Regarding the study as a whole: The authors later found most CMV-associated TCR beta chains appeared HLA-restricted.

PCR was performed using 60 Vbeta and 13 Jbeta primers. Only in-frame clones appear in the TCRdb table, and some are missing; sequencing was by immunoSEQ multiplex PCR. The profile covers about 130,000 clones, with roughly 79% appearing a single time and approximately 1% taken by the ten largest. This clone was recorded only once. Its specificity is not known. The CDR3 contains 16 residues. Trimming cost V 3 bases and J 5 bases; bases outside gene matches: 10. Germline V CDR1 and CDR2: SGHRS, YFSETQ. V is TRBV5-1 and J is TRBJ2-7, with TRBD1 identical over 11 bases. This clonotype was obtained from a male donor in good health and CMV-seronegative. Sequenced: PBMCs. This CDR3 is CASSWLPGQGDHEQYF. The CDR3 DNA sequence: TGCGCCAGCAGCTGGCTACCGGGACAGGGGGACCACGAGCAGTACTTC.